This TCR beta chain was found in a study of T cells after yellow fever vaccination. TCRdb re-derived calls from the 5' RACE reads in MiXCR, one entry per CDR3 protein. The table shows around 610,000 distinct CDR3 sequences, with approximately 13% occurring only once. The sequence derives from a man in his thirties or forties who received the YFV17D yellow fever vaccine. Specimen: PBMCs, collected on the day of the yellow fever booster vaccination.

CDR3 sequence (DNA): TGTGCCATCAGTGAGCCAGGCAGACAAGAGACCCAGTACTTC. Translation: CAISEPGRQETQYF. This chain joins TRBV10-3 and TRBJ2-5; D gene unclear. This CDR3 has 14 residues. Germline CDR1 is ENHRY and CDR2 is SYGVKD. V was pared by 2 bases and J by 2 bases, with 9 bases between.